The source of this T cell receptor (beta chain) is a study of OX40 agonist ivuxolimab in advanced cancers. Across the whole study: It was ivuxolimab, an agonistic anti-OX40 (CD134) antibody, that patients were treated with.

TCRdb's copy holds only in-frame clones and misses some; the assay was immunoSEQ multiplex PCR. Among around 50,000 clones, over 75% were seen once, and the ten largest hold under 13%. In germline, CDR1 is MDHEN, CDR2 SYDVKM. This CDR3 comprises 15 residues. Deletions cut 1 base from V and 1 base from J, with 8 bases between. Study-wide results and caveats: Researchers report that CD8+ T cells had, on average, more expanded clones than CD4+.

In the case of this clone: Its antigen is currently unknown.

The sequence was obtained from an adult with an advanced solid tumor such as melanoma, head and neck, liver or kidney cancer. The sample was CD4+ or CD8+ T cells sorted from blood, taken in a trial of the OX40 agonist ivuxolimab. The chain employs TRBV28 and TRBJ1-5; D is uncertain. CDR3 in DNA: TGTGCCAGCAGTTTATTCCCAGTAAGCAATCAGCCCCAGCATTTT. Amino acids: CASSLFPVSNQPQHF. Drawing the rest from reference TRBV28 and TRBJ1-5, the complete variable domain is DVKVTQSSRYLVKRTGEKVFLECVQDMDHENMFWYRQDPGLGLRLIYFSYDVKMKEKGDIPEGYSVSREKKERFSLILESASTNQTSMYLCASSLFPVSNQPQHFGDGTRLSIL.